This is a list of T cell receptor beta chains from one sample in a study of CD8+ T cells in alopecia areata. Data came from immunoSEQ multiplex PCR; TCRdb stores just in-frame clones and leaves some out. The sample yields roughly 76,000 clones, around 30% seen once. This sample comprised CD8+ T cells sorted from blood, obtained at week 4, from a patient treated with tofacitinib. Receptors were obtained from a human donor with alopecia areata. Both conserved end residues are part of each CDR3. Each record gives: V gene, clone size, J gene, CDR3 protein. Clone sizes are given selectively: once, few, many, or a class where the clone is expanded.

v_call: TRBV19
clone_size: .
j_call: TRBJ2-5
cdr3_aa: CASSLGLAGVETQYF

v_call: TRBV30
clone_size: .
j_call: TRBJ2-3
cdr3_aa: CAWEFGNTQYF

v_call: TRBV29-1
clone_size: .
j_call: TRBJ2-3
cdr3_aa: CSTEEMADGTDTQYF

v_call: TRBV7-9
clone_size: .
j_call: TRBJ2-1
cdr3_aa: CASSLSFRGNEQFF

v_call: TRBV5-4
clone_size: many
j_call: TRBJ2-7
cdr3_aa: CASSLPPYEQYF

v_call: TRBV30
clone_size: .
j_call: TRBJ1-2
cdr3_aa: CAWSAGVGGYTF

v_call: TRBV9
clone_size: few
j_call: TRBJ1-2
cdr3_aa: CASSVHDRDHYGYTF

v_call: TRBV19
clone_size: few
j_call: TRBJ1-1
cdr3_aa: CASSSGPWTEAFF

v_call: TRBV19
clone_size: once
j_call: TRBJ1-2
cdr3_aa: CASRPKSDGYTF

v_call: TRBV6-1
clone_size: .
j_call: TRBJ1-1
cdr3_aa: CASSEGGNLGGYAFF

v_call: TRBV29-1
clone_size: .
j_call: TRBJ2-4
cdr3_aa: CSVEDGKGAANIQYF

v_call: TRBV4-3
clone_size: few
j_call: TRBJ2-7
cdr3_aa: CASSLSRQGDREQYF

v_call: TRBV12-5
clone_size: .
j_call: TRBJ1-2
cdr3_aa: CASGQALTGYGYTF

v_call: TRBV29-1
clone_size: few
j_call: TRBJ2-1
cdr3_aa: CSVEGAGVGDEQFF

v_call: TRBV29-1
clone_size: .
j_call: TRBJ2-7
cdr3_aa: CSVLGGETYEQYF

v_call: TRBV5-1
clone_size: hyperexpanded
j_call: TRBJ2-1
cdr3_aa: CASSLVPSGRGNEQFF